This T cell receptor beta chain is drawn from a study of a mutant IDH1 vaccine in newly diagnosed glioma. On the study more broadly: The study started vaccination 4-6 weeks after radiotherapy alone, or with temozolomide cycles. Treated patients had a mean age of about 44 years and a sex split that was approximately 62% male and roughly 38% female.

With V trimmed by 6 bases and J by 5 bases, 15 bases remained unmatched. The CDR3 length is 17 residues. The germline V gene has CDR1 MNHEY and CDR2 SMNVEV (reference sequence). Produced via immunoSEQ multiplex PCR; TCRdb's table is partial and in-frame only. The sample has 55,000 to 65,000 clones; less than 90% are singletons. About this clone itself: What it recognizes is unknown.

Time point defined: week 35, safety follow-up. Each vaccine dose was 300 ug of mutant IDH1 20-mer peptide, with topical imiquimod. Sequences were derived from PBMCs, sampled from a glioma patient whose treatment included an IDH1 peptide vaccine. This sequence was found in a man aged 25-40 years with glioma. This chain links TRBV27 with TRBJ2-4, with 8 bases identical to TRBD1. CDR3 nucleotide sequence: TGTGCCAGCAGCGCGTTGGGATCCGGGACAGGACAAAACATTCAGTACTTC. It translates to CASSALGSGTGQNIQYF.